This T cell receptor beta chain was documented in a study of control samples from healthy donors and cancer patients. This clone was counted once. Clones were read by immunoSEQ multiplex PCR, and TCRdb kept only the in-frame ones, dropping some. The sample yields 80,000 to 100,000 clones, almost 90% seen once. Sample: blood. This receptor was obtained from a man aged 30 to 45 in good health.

The CDR3: CASSPAWQRTGELFF. In nucleotides, the CDR3 is TGTGCCAGCTCACCAGCTTGGCAGCGCACCGGGGAGCTGTTTTTT. The V gene is TRBV18, the J gene TRBJ2-2; D is ambiguous. This CDR3 is built from 15 residues. CDR1 is KGHSH, CDR2 LQKENI, per germline. V was shortened by 2 bases and J by 4 bases, with 11 bases between the two germline ends.